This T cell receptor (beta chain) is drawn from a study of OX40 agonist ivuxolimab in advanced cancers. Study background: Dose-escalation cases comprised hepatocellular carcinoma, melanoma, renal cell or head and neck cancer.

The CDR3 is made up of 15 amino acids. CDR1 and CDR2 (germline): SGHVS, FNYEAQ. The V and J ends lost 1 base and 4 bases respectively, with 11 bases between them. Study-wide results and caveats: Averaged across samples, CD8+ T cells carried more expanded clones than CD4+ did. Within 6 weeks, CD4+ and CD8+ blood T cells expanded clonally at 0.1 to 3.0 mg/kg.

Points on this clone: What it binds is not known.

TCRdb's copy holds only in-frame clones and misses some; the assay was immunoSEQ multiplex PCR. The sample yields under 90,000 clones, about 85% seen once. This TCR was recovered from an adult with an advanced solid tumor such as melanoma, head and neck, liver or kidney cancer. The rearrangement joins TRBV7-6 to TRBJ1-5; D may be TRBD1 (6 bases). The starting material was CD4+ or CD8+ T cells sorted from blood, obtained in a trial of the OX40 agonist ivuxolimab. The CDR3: CASSLEEGVNQPQHF. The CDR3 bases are TGTGCCAGCAGCTTAGAGGAGGGGGTGAATCAGCCCCAGCATTTT.